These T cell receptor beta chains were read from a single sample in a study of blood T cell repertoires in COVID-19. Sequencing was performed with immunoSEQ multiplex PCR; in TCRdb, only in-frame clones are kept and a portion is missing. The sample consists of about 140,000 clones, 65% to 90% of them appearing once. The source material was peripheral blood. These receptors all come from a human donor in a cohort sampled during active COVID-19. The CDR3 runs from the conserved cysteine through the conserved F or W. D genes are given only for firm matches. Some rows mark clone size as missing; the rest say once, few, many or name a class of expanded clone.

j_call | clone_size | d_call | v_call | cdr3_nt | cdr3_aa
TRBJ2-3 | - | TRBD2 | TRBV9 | TGTGCCAGCAGCGTAAGGGCGGGAGGGCCGACAGATACGCAGTATTTT | CASSVRAGGPTDTQYF
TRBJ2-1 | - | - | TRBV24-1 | TGTGCCACCAGTGATTCGAGCTTTGCGACATACAATGAGCAGTTCTTC | CATSDSSFATYNEQFF
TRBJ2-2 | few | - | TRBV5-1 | TGCGCCAGCAGCGCGGTACCCACCGGGGAGCTGTTTTTT | CASSAVPTGELFF
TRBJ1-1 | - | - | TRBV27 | TGTGCCAGCAGTACAGGGCTCAGGGGCACTGAAGCTTTCTTT | CASSTGLRGTEAFF
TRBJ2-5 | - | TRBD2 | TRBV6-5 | TGTGCCAGCAGTTACGGGACTAGCGGGACCCAAGAGACCCAGTACTTC | CASSYGTSGTQETQYF
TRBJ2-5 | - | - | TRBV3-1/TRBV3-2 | TGTGCCAGCAGCTTACAAGAGACCCAGTACTTC | CASSLQETQYF
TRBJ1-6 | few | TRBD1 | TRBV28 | TGTGCCAGCAGTGCGTACAGGGGGAGCTCCTATAATTCACCCCTCCACTTT | CASSAYRGSSYNSPLHF
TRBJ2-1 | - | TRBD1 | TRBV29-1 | TGCAGCGTTGAAGATCGGTGGACAGGGTCTCTCAATGAGCAGTTCTTC | CSVEDRWTGSLNEQFF
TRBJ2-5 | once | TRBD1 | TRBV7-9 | TGTGCCAGCAGCTACTCACCGACAGGGGTGGAGACCCAGTACTTC | CASSYSPTGVETQYF
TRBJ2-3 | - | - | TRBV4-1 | TGCGCCAGCAGCCGACAGAATATGGGGGATACGCAGTATTTT | CASSRQNMGDTQYF
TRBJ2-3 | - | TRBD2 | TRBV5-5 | TGTGCCAGCAGCCCGGGGACTAGCGGGGGCACAGATACGCAGTATTTT | CASSPGTSGGTDTQYF
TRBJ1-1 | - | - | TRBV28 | TGTGCCACCACGGTGGGGCTCCCTGAAGCTTTCTTT | CATTVGLPEAFF
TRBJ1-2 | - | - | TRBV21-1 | TGTGCCAGCAGCAAAGCCGAGACAGCCCGGACTGGCTACACCTTC | CASSKAETARTGYTF
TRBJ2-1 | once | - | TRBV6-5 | TGTGCCAGCAGTTACTCGTATTCGTTCAATGAGCAGTTCTTC | CASSYSYSFNEQFF
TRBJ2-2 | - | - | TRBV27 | TGTGCCAGCAGCCGGGACTCGTCGAACACCGGGGAGCTGTTTTTT | CASSRDSSNTGELFF
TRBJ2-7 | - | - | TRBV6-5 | TGTGCCAGCAGCCCGAAGGACGGACACTACGAGCAGTACTTC | CASSPKDGHYEQYF
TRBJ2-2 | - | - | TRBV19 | TGTGCCAGTGACCGGGGTTCGGTTAACACCGGGGAGCTGTTTTTT | CASDRGSVNTGELFF
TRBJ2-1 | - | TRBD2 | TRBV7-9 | TGTGCCAGCAGCTATATGACTAGCGGGAGGGTTGCGCAGTTCTTC | CASSYMTSGRVAQFF
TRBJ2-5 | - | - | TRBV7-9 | TGTGCCAGCAGCTTAGCGGTGACCGACTATGGGGAGACCCAGTACTTC | CASSLAVTDYGETQYF
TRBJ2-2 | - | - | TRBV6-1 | TGTGCCAGCAGTGAATTAGGGGGATGGGGGACCGGGGAGCTGTTTTTT | CASSELGGWGTGELFF
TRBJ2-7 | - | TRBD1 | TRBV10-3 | TGTGCCATCAGTGACCCTAGACAGGGGGACTACGAGCAGTACTTC | CAISDPRQGDYEQYF
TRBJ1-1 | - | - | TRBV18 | TGTGCCAGCTCACCGAGTGGAGGGGACACTGAAGCTTTCTTT | CASSPSGGDTEAFF
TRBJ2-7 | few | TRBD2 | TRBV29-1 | TGCAGCGTGACTAGCGGGAGTAGGTACGAGCAGTACTTC | CSVTSGSRYEQYF
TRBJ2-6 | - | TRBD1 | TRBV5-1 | TGCGCCAGCAGCTTGCACAGGGGGCAAGGGGCCAACGTCCTGACTTTC | CASSLHRGQGANVLTF
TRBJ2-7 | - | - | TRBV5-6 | TGTGCCAGCACCCCAGGCCTGACAGGCCACTACGAGCAGTACTTC | CASTPGLTGHYEQYF
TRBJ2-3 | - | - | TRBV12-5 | TGTGCTAGTGGTTTGGGAACAAGCACAGATACGCAGTATTTT | CASGLGTSTDTQYF
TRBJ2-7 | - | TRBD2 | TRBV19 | TGTGCCAGTAGTACCCTCTACGCGCTAGCGGGAGCCCGAGGCGAGCAGTACTTC | CASSTLYALAGARGEQYF
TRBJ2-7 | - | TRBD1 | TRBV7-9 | TGTGCCAGCAGCTCCGGACAGGGTCTCGAGCAGTACTTC | CASSSGQGLEQYF
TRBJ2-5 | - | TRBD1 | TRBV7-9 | TGTGCCAGCAGCCGACAGGGGAAAGAGACCCAGTACTTC | CASSRQGKETQYF
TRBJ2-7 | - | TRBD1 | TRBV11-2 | TGTGCCAGCAGCTCCACCGCCAGGCCTGGACAGGGGGCCTACGAGCAGTACTTC | CASSSTARPGQGAYEQYF
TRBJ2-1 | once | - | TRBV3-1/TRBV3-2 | TGTGCCAGCACCCACTCTTTAGGGCAGGGGTCAAATGAGCAGTTCTTC | CASTHSLGQGSNEQFF
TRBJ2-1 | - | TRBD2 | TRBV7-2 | TGTGCCAGCAGCTCTGTAGCGGGAATCTCCTACAATGAGCAGTTCTTC | CASSSVAGISYNEQFF
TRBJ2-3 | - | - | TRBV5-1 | TGCGCCAGCAGCCCGGACAGAAGCACAGATACGCAGTATTTT | CASSPDRSTDTQYF
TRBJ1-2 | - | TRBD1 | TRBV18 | TGTGCCAGCTCACAAAGACAGGGAACGGCCAACTATGGCTACACCTTC | CASSQRQGTANYGYTF
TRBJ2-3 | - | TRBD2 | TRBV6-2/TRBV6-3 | TGTGCCAGCAGTAGCGGGAGGGCTAGCACAGATACGCAGTATTTT | CASSSGRASTDTQYF
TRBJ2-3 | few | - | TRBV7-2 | TGTGCCAGCAGCAAAGCGGGTTTTAGCACAGATACGCAGTATTTT | CASSKAGFSTDTQYF
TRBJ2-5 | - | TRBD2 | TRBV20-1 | TGCAGTGCTACTGATAGACTAGCGGGAGGCCGGGGGACCCAGTACTTC | CSATDRLAGGRGTQYF
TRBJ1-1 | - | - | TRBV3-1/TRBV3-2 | TGTGCCAGCAGCCCACAGGGTCGGGACACTGAAGCTTTCTTT | CASSPQGRDTEAFF
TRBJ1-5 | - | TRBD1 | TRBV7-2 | TGTGCCAGCAGCCAAGACAGGGATCAGCCCCAGCATTTT | CASSQDRDQPQHF
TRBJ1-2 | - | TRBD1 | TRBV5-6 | TGTGCCAGCAGCTCAAATCCGGGACAGGTTGACTATGGCTACACCTTC | CASSSNPGQVDYGYTF
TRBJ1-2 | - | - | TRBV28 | TGTGCCAGCAGTTTGCCTTCGCCGTCCCAGACGGAGGGCTACACCTTC | CASSLPSPSQTEGYTF
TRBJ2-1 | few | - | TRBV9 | TGTGCCAGCAGCCTTAGCGATAGCTCCTACAATGAGCAGTTCTTC | CASSLSDSSYNEQFF
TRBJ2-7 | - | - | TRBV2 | TGTGCCAGCATCAAGAGCCGCTACGAGCAGTACTTC | CASIKSRYEQYF
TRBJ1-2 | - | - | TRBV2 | TGTGCCAGCAGTGTGGGCCGAACTAACTATGGCTACACCTTC | CASSVGRTNYGYTF
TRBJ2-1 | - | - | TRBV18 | TGTGCCAGCTCGCCCCTAGCGCCCACCTACAATGAGCAGTTCTTC | CASSPLAPTYNEQFF
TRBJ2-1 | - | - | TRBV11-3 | TGTGCCAGCAGCTTAGTTCTAGAGAGCCATGAGCAGTTCTTC | CASSLVLESHEQFF
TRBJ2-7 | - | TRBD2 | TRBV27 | TGTGCCAGCAAGGGAGGGACTAGCGGGAGTTTCTACGAGCAGTACTTC | CASKGGTSGSFYEQYF
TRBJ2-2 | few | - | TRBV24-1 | TGTGCCACCAGTGATTCAAGGTGGGGGACATCGAACACCGGGGAGCTGTTTTTT | CATSDSRWGTSNTGELFF
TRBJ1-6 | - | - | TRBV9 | TGTGCCAGCAGCGTAGAGGTGGCAGGGTATAACTCACCCCTCCACTTT | CASSVEVAGYNSPLHF
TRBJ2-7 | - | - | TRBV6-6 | TGTGCCAGCATGCAGGGTTACGAGCAGTACTTC | CASMQGYEQYF
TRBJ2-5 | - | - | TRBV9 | TGTGCCAGCAGCGTAGAGGGGGGGAGATTTGTCCAAGAGACCCAGTACTTC | CASSVEGGRFVQETQYF
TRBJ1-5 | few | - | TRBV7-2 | TGTGCCAGCAGCTCGGGGTCACCCAATCAGGCCCAGCATTTT | CASSSGSPNQAQHF
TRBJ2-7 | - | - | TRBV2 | TGTGCCAGCAGGACAGGAGTAGCCTATTCCTACGAGCAGTACTTC | CASRTGVAYSYEQYF